This entry lists 31 T cell receptor beta chains sequenced from one sample in a study of regulatory T cells in long-lasting Graves disease. Building the TCR beta libraries relied on iRepertoire HTBI primers, and CDR3 regions underwent Arm-PCR. Via MiXCR, TCRdb re-called the multiplex PCR reads, giving one row per CDR3 protein. The sample comprises 580,000 or so distinct CDR3 sequences, about 15% of which are singletons, and around 12% rests with the top ten. Time point indicated: newly diagnosed GD, antithyroid drugs for less than 3 months. PBMC RNA served as the TCR library source. This same sample was also part of a study on T cells in Graves' hyperthyroidism and ophthalmopathy.

The specimen comprised peripheral blood mononuclear cells (PBMCs), sampled at new diagnosis, from a patient treated with antithyroid drugs. All receptors come from a man aged 18 to 30 with Graves disease.

The rearrangement links TRBV12-3 or TRBV12-4 to TRBJ1-3; the D gene is possibly TRBD1 (5 bases). CDR3 length: 14 residues. The ends were cut back, 6 bases at V and 1 base at J, with 10 bases in the middle. This CDR3 reads CASRTGLSGNTIYF. CDR3 sequence (DNA): TGTGCCAGCAGAACAGGCCTATCTGGAAACACCATATATTTT.

Only a few counts were recorded for this clonotype. This rearrangement joins TRBV5-5 to TRBJ2-7; 10 bases fit TRBD2. CDR3 size: 14 residues. Looked up from germline, CDR1 is SGHKS and CDR2 is YYEKEE (reference sequence). The V segment lost 2 bases and the J segment 4 bases; nucleotides outside the gene matches: 3. CDR3 loop: CASSLGLAVYEQYF. Written as DNA, the CDR3 is TGTGCCAGCAGCTTAGGACTAGCGGTATACGAGCAGTACTTC.

The table lists this clonotype with a few counts. The rearrangement joins TRBV6-1 to TRBJ2-7; D possibly corresponds to TRBD1 (6 bases). This CDR3 contains 14 residues. Trimming removed 6 bases at V and 2 bases at J, with 14 bases between. Per the germline V gene, CDR1 is MNHNS and CDR2 is SASEGT. The chain's CDR3 is CASSRDIAAYEQYF. The CDR3 bases are TGTGCCAGCAGCCGGGACATTGCTGCCTACGAGCAGTACTTC.

The rearrangement joins TRBV20-1 to TRBJ1-3; 8 bases are a match to TRBD1. The V segment lost 2 bases and the J segment 0 bases; nucleotides outside the gene matches: 15. Looked up from germline, CDR1 is DFQATT and CDR2 is SNEGSKA (reference sequence). The CDR3 extends over 19 amino acids. The CDR3 DNA sequence: TGCAGTGCTAGAAAACCACAGGGGGTCCCTCCATACTCTGGAAACACCATATATTTT. This codes for CSARKPQGVPPYSGNTIYF.

The rearrangement uses TRBV3-1 and TRBJ1-1; perhaps TRBD1 as D (6 bases). Germline V lookup: CDR1 LGHDT, CDR2 YNNKEL (reference sequence). Trimming took 4 bases from V and 4 from J, leaving 16 bases between them. The CDR3 spans 15 residues. DNA for the CDR3: TGTGCCAGCAGCCGGGGTGGGGGCGACGTCACTGAAGCTTTCTTT. Translated: CASSRGGGDVTEAFF.

This clonotype has a handful of counts. The rearrangement links TRBV9 to TRBJ2-1, with TRBD2 matching over 9 bases. The trim removed 3 bases at V and 9 bases at J, leaving 7 bases unmatched. This CDR3 is 14 amino acids long. Germline-derived CDR1 and CDR2 are SGDLS and YYNGEE. The CDR3: CASSAGTSHGEQFF. The CDR3 nucleotides are TGTGCCAGCAGCGCCGGGACTAGCCATGGTGAGCAGTTCTTC.

This clonotype has at least ten counts. Germline and junction disagree at one end, which may indicate a read error. The J gene is TRBJ2-5, the V gene TRBV11-1; perhaps TRBD2 as D (6 bases). The CDR3 runs 14 residues. Germline CDR1 is SGHAT and CDR2 is FQDESV (reference sequence). CDR3 nucleotide sequence: TGTGCCAGCAGGAAACGGGAGAACCAGGAGACCCAGTACTTC. Translating gives CASRKRENQETQYF.

The chain is built from TRBV4-1 and TRBJ2-7; perhaps D is TRBD1 or TRBD2 (5 bases each). Germline CDR1 MGHRA, CDR2 YSYEKL. Trimming pared 2 bases from V and 3 bases from J, leaving 11 bases between. The CDR3 length is 14 residues. The CDR3 region has the DNA TGCGCCAGCAGCCAACGGGACCTAAACTACGAGCAGTACTTC. It yields the protein CASSQRDLNYEQYF.

The chain is built from TRBV5-1 and TRBJ1-4; D gene uncertain. V dropped 4 bases and J dropped 0 bases, with 19 bases sitting between them. This CDR3 has 18 amino acids. The germline V gene has CDR1 SGHRS and CDR2 YFSETQ. In DNA form, the CDR3 reads TGCGCCAGCAGCCACCCTAACCTGAGATCGGCAACTAATGAAAAACTGTTTTTT. It yields the protein CASSHPNLRSATNEKLFF.

A few counts support this clonotype. J is TRBJ1-5 and V is TRBV7-9; D may be TRBD1 (5 bases). Germline V gene data show CDR1 as SEHNR and CDR2 as FQNEAQ (reference sequence). V was pared by 4 bases and J by 5 bases, with 6 bases between. There are 12 residues in the CDR3. CDR3 amino acids: CASSSRDQPQHF. The DNA of the CDR3 is TGTGCCAGCAGCTCCAGGGATCAGCCCCAGCATTTT. Full variable domain (rest looked up from reference TRBV7-9 and TRBJ1-5): DTGVSQNPRHKITKRGQNVTFRCDPISEHNRLYWYRQTLGQGPEFLTYFQNEAQLEKSRLLSDRFSAERPKGSFSTLEIQRTEQGDSAMYLCASSSRDQPQHFGDGTRLSIL.

The chain couples TRBV4-1 to TRBJ2-7; the match to TRBD1 covers 7 bases. The CDR3 is made up of 15 amino acids. CDR1 and CDR2 (germline): MGHRA, YSYEKL. V lost 4 bases to trimming and J lost 3 bases; unmatched junction nucleotides: 9. Here the CDR3 reads CASSPSPGTDYEQYF. As DNA, the CDR3 is TGCGCCAGCAGCCCCAGTCCCGGGACAGACTACGAGCAGTACTTC.

Ten or more counts support this clonotype. V and J are TRBV30 and TRBJ2-7; tentative D call: TRBD2 (6 bases). There are 14 residues in the CDR3. Trimming left V 4 bases short and J 0 bases short, with 13 bases between. The germline V gene encodes CDR1 GTSNPN and CDR2 SVGIG (reference sequence). The CDR3 coding sequence is TGTGCCTGGACCATGGGGGGACTCTCCTACGAGCAGTACTTC. Amino acid sequence: CAWTMGGLSYEQYF.

This chain joins TRBV6-1 and TRBJ2-2, with a tentative D call TRBD1 (6 bases). The CDR3 runs 14 residues. Germline V lookup: CDR1 MNHNS, CDR2 SASEGT. V gave up 4 bases and J gave up 5 bases, with 11 bases separating them. The CDR3 is CASSGQAYTGELFF. The CDR3 nucleotides read TGTGCCAGCAGTGGACAGGCCTATACCGGGGAGCTGTTTTTT.

The table lists this clonotype with many counts. The CDR3 protein is CATSNRDSSNQPQHF. As DNA, the CDR3 is TGTGCCACCAGTAACCGGGACAGCAGCAATCAGCCCCAGCATTTT. The genes are TRBV15 and TRBJ1-5; 7 nucleotides agree with TRBD1. The CDR3 sequence is 15 residues long. With 6 bases clipped from V and 1 base from J, the junction kept 6 bases outside the gene matches. Germline values: CDR1 LNHNV, CDR2 YYDKDF (reference sequence).

This clonotype occurred many times. The V and J genes are TRBV29-1 and TRBJ2-3; 7 nucleotides align to TRBD2. This CDR3 is built from 16 residues. V was clipped by 4 bases and J by 4 bases; unmatched bases: 14. The V gene's germline CDR1 is SQVTM and CDR2 ANQGSEA. This chain's CDR3 is CSVAGWGLTSADTQYF. DNA of the CDR3: TGCAGCGTTGCGGGCTGGGGCCTTACTAGCGCAGATACGCAGTATTTT.

The gene calls are TRBV6-2 or TRBV6-3 and TRBJ1-6; D uncertain. The CDR3 consists of 13 residues. Germline values: CDR1 MNHEY, CDR2 SVGEGT. The V and J ends lost 3 bases and 8 bases respectively, with 8 bases between them. The CDR3 sequence is CASSYGSHSPLHF. DNA for the CDR3: TGTGCCAGCAGTTATGGGAGTCATTCACCCCTCCACTTT.

The V call is TRBV20-1, the J call TRBJ1-5, with D perhaps matching TRBD1 (5 bases). Trimming removed 0 bases at V and 6 bases at J, with 18 bases between. The CDR3 runs 16 residues. Germline CDR1 is DFQATT and CDR2 is SNEGSKA (reference sequence). The CDR3 coding sequence is TGCAGTGCTAGAGATTCCCTTCCAGGGCTTGGTCAGCCCCAGCATTTT. The encoded protein is CSARDSLPGLGQPQHF.

This clonotype appeared a few times. The J gene is TRBJ1-2, the V gene TRBV9; 11 nucleotides align to TRBD1. The CDR3 totals 18 residues. Germline trimming cut 1 base from V and 4 bases from J; bases unmatched to any gene: 12. Germline V gene sequence: CDR1 SGDLS, CDR2 YYNGEE. CDR3 in DNA: TGTGCCAGCAGCGTATCCATGACAGGGGGACAGGGGGGCTATGGCTACACCTTC. Its protein is CASSVSMTGGQGGYGYTF.

This clonotype was detected only a few times. The chain joins TRBV7-8 to TRBJ2-7; D is unclear. Trimming shortened V by 0 bases and J by 6 bases, and 18 bases separated the two germline ends. Germline V gives CDR1 SGHVS, CDR2 FQNEAQ. The CDR3 runs to 16 residues. The CDR3 protein is CASSLATGLLPGEQYF. The CDR3 DNA reads as TGTGCCAGCAGCTTAGCGACCGGGCTCCTCCCTGGCGAGCAGTACTTC. Filled out from reference TRBV7-8 and TRBJ2-7, the complete variable domain reads GAGVSQSPRYKVAKRGQDVALRCDPISGHVSLFWYQQALGQGPEFLTYFQNEAQLDKSGLPSDRFFAERPEGSVSTLKIQRTQQEDSAVYLCASSLATGLLPGEQYFGPGTRLTVT.

This clonotype was seen a handful of times. Given the absence of the conserved phenylalanine or tryptophan at the CDR3 end, a read error is likely. V usage is TRBV5-1 and J usage is TRBJ2-3; D is tentatively TRBD1 or TRBD2 (5 bases each). Germline lookup yields CDR1 SGHRS and CDR2 YFSETQ. The CDR3 has 14 residues. Trimming cost V 5 bases and J 4 bases, with 14 bases left between them. The chain's CDR3 is CASSRGEVSDTQYL. The CDR3 DNA follows: TGCGCCAGCAGTAGAGGGGAAGTTTCAGATACGCAGTATCTT.

Many counts were recorded for this clonotype. The chain links TRBV24-1 to TRBJ1-1; 11 bases are shared with TRBD1. V was pared by 4 bases and J by 5 bases, with 8 bases of the junction left unmatched. Germline V lookup: CDR1 KGHDR, CDR2 SFDVKD. The CDR3 has 16 residues. CDR3 DNA sequence: TGTGCCACCAGTGAGACGGGACAGGGGGGATGGACTGAAGCTTTCTTT. This codes for CATSETGQGGWTEAFF.

V and J are TRBV5-1 and TRBJ2-5; 9 bases align to TRBD2. The CDR3 runs 14 residues. Germline values: CDR1 SGHRS, CDR2 YFSETQ. V was clipped by 4 bases and J by 6 bases; unmatched bases: 7. As DNA, the CDR3 is TGCGCCAGCAGCGGGGGACTAGCTAAAAAGACCCAGTACTTC. It encodes CASSGGLAKKTQYF. Full variable domain (remainder filled in from reference TRBV5-1 and TRBJ2-5): KAGVTQTPRYLIKTRGQQVTLSCSPISGHRSVSWYQQTPGQGLQFLFEYFSETQRNKGNFPGRFSGRQFSNSRSEMNVSTLELGDSALYLCASSGGLAKKTQYFGPGTRLLVL.

This chain joins TRBV12-3 or TRBV12-4 and TRBJ2-1; 10 bases line up with TRBD2. The CDR3 length is 16 residues. After removal of 3 bases from V and 9 bases from J, the junction contained 11 bases not matched to a gene. The CDR3 DNA is TGTGCCAGCAGTTTCCAAATCAGCGGGAGGGAATTTGAGCAGTTCTTC. This codes for CASSFQISGREFEQFF.

This clonotype has ten or more counts. The V and J genes are TRBV7-9 and TRBJ2-6, with D perhaps TRBD1 (6 bases). Trimming stripped 1 base from V and 0 bases from J, with 13 bases between. The CDR3 has 18 amino acids. Germline CDR1 and CDR2: SEHNR and FQNEAQ (reference sequence). The CDR3 DNA is TGTGCCAGCAGCTTAGGGGGGCCGGGGCCCTCTGGGGCCAACGTCCTGACTTTC. Amino acid sequence: CASSLGGPGPSGANVLTF. Filled out from reference TRBV7-9 and TRBJ2-6, the complete variable domain reads DTGVSQNPRHKITKRGQNVTFRCDPISEHNRLYWYRQTLGQGPEFLTYFQNEAQLEKSRLLSDRFSAERPKGSFSTLEIQRTEQGDSAMYLCASSLGGPGPSGANVLTFGAGSRLTVL.

This clonotype was observed many times. V gene TRBV7-9 combines with J gene TRBJ2-7, with 9 nucleotides matching TRBD1. The ends lost 4 bases at V and 4 bases at J; junction bases unmatched: 8. The CDR3 runs 15 residues. Looked up from germline, CDR1 is SEHNR and CDR2 is FQNEAQ (reference sequence). CDR3 nucleotide sequence: TGTGCCAGCAGCTCGGGCGGGACAGGGTTGTACGAGCAGTACTTC. Its translation is CASSSGGTGLYEQYF.

This clonotype was counted many times. V gene TRBV11-2 combines with J gene TRBJ2-4; D is uncertain. With 2 bases removed from V and 8 bases from J, the gap between germline ends came to 13 bases. The germline V gene has CDR1 SGHAT and CDR2 FQNNGV. The CDR3 has 14 amino acids. Here the CDR3 DNA reads TGTGCCAGCAGCTTACGTATCGGAAGTGACATTCAGTACTTC. This translates into CASSLRIGSDIQYF.

The V gene is TRBV28, the J gene TRBJ1-2, with 9 nucleotides matching TRBD1. V shed 4 bases and J 7 bases; nucleotides not matched to a gene: 7. The CDR3 is 14 amino acids. Looked up from germline, CDR1 is MDHEN and CDR2 is SYDVKM. CDR3: CASSSGQGSAGYTF. The CDR3 DNA is TGTGCCAGCAGTTCCGGACAGGGGTCGGCTGGCTACACCTTC.

In its sample, this clonotype was seen a few times. The CDR3 loop reads CAWREGFGNQPQHF. The CDR3 region has the DNA TGTGCCTGGAGAGAGGGGTTTGGCAATCAGCCCCAGCATTTT. This sequence joins TRBV30 and TRBJ1-5; D may be TRBD1 (5 bases). Germline CDR1 GTSNPN, CDR2 SVGIG (reference sequence). The V end was cut by 3 bases, the J end by 2 bases, with 11 bases between. CDR3 size: 14 residues.

This clonotype has at least ten counts. The rearrangement links TRBV20-1 to TRBJ2-1; 7 bases are shared with TRBD1. This CDR3 has 13 residues. Germline V gene sequence: CDR1 DFQATT, CDR2 SNEGSKA (reference sequence). In nucleotides, the CDR3 is TGCAGCACCGGGACAGCATCCTACAATGAGCAGTTCTTC. Its translation is CSTGTASYNEQFF.

This clonotype was recorded at least ten times. The V gene is TRBV12-3 or TRBV12-4, the J gene TRBJ1-2; D gene ambiguous. The CDR3 has 14 residues. The V end lost 6 bases, the J end lost 0 bases, and 11 bases lay between the germline ends. The CDR3 nucleotides are TGTGCCAGCAGCCCCCAGACGGCTAACTATGGCTACACCTTC. This translates into CASSPQTANYGYTF.

This clonotype was observed a few times. The chain has TRBV7-2 and TRBJ2-2; 12 positions match TRBD2. J gave up 3 bases and V 2 bases, and 13 bases lay outside the gene matches. Per the germline V gene, CDR1 is SGHTA and CDR2 is FQGNSA. This CDR3 is 20 amino acids long. The CDR3 loop is CASSLSPRLAGVWDTGELFF. Here the CDR3 DNA reads TGTGCCAGCAGCTTAAGTCCGAGACTAGCGGGAGTGTGGGACACCGGGGAGCTGTTTTTT.